The rows below give T cell receptor beta chains drawn from one sample of a study of beta chain features in type 1 diabetes. Clones were sequenced by immunoSEQ multiplex PCR, and TCRdb holds only the in-frame ones, with some missing. The data show 600,000 to 700,000 clones, with 12% seen just once and 0.09% to 0.15% held by the top ten. The sample was naive CD4+ T cells from blood. These receptors originate from a man aged 30-40 years with type 1 diabetes. CDR3s include the opening cysteine and the closing phenylalanine or tryptophan. The D gene is left open where the match is weak. Size is omitted from some rows. Given values are once, few, many or a class for expanded clones.

>-|few|TRBV19|TRBJ1-5
CASSFGQLNQPQHF
TGTGCCAGTAGTTTTGGGCAGCTCAATCAGCCCCAGCATTTT
>TRBD1|-|TRBV9|TRBJ2-7
CASSADRGSYEQYF
TGTGCCAGCAGCGCGGACAGGGGATCCTACGAGCAGTACTTC
>-|few|TRBV7-2|TRBJ1-5
CASSLDGAQGRQPQHF
TGTGCCAGCAGCTTAGATGGGGCACAGGGCCGGCAGCCCCAGCATTTT
>-|-|TRBV19|TRBJ1-1
CASSIGRDKAFF
TGTGCCAGTAGTATAGGCAGGGATAAAGCTTTCTTT
>TRBD1|-|TRBV6-5|TRBJ1-2
CASSLHRGGYGYTF
TGTGCCAGCAGTTTACACAGGGGAGGCTATGGCTACACCTTC
>TRBD1|few|TRBV29-1|TRBJ1-5
CSVGTGGDQPQHF
TGCAGCGTTGGGACAGGGGGCGATCAGCCCCAGCATTTT
>-|-|TRBV9|TRBJ2-3
CASSAGTSGTDTQYF
TGTGCCAGCAGCGCCGGGACATCTGGAACAGATACGCAGTATTTT
>-|few|TRBV6-1|TRBJ2-1
CASSEGGYNEQFF
TGTGCCAGCAGTGAAGGAGGATACAATGAGCAGTTCTTC
>-|-|TRBV7-2|TRBJ2-5
CASSPLFQFQETQYF
TGTGCCAGCAGCCCACTTTTCCAGTTTCAAGAGACCCAGTACTTC
>TRBD1|few|TRBV29-1|TRBJ1-2
CSVAGQGYGYTF
TGCAGCGTTGCCGGACAGGGCTATGGCTACACCTTC
>-|few|TRBV29-1|TRBJ2-5
CSVEDGSSEWETQYF
TGCAGCGTTGAAGATGGGTCTAGTGAATGGGAGACCCAGTACTTC
>-|-|TRBV5-1|TRBJ2-1
CASSSGDAYNEQFF
TGCGCCAGCAGTTCCGGGGACGCCTACAATGAGCAGTTCTTC
>-|few|TRBV7-2|TRBJ2-5
CASRNQAGIQETQYF
TGTGCCAGCAGAAATCAGGCGGGCATCCAAGAGACCCAGTACTTC
>TRBD2|-|TRBV7-9|TRBJ2-1
CASSEGLAEYNEQFF
TGTGCCAGCAGCGAGGGACTAGCGGAATACAATGAGCAGTTCTTC
>-|few|TRBV2|TRBJ1-2
CASSGENYGYTF
TGTGCCAGCAGTGGAGAGAACTATGGCTACACCTTC
>-|-|TRBV13|TRBJ2-3
CASSFTTGSSSTDTQYF
TGTGCCAGCAGCTTTACTACAGGATCATCTAGCACAGATACGCAGTATTTT
>TRBD1|few|TRBV6-5|TRBJ1-1
CASSYSGQGNTEAFF
TGTGCCAGCAGTTACTCGGGACAGGGTAACACTGAAGCTTTCTTT
>-|-|TRBV30|TRBJ1-4
CAWGGSRRALFF
TGTGCCTGGGGAGGGTCGCGACGGGCTCTGTTTTTT
>-|few|TRBV28|TRBJ1-4
CASRLRGATNEKLFF
TGTGCCAGCAGATTAAGGGGGGCAACTAATGAAAAACTGTTTTTT
>TRBD1|-|TRBV19|TRBJ1-1
CASSNGQGNTEAFF
TGTGCCAGTAGTAACGGACAGGGGAACACTGAAGCTTTCTTT
>-|-|TRBV7-3|TRBJ2-3
CASSSDGAQIGGTDTQYF
TGTGCCAGCAGCTCAGATGGGGCACAGATCGGAGGGACAGATACGCAGTATTTT
>-|few|TRBV7-2|TRBJ2-7
CASSFTRDSYEQYF
TGTGCCAGCAGCTTTACCAGGGACTCCTACGAGCAGTACTTC